This T cell receptor beta chain was sequenced during a study of blood T cell repertoires in COVID-19. Study summary: PBMCs, B-cell-depleted T cells, or T cells were the source of the cDNA or gDNA that made up the material.

Measured with immunoSEQ multiplex PCR; TCRdb has only the in-frame clones, and not every one. Here the sample spans tens of thousands of clones, around 80% being singletons. The V and J ends lost 4 bases and 8 bases respectively, with 6 bases between them. CDR1 is SGHAT, CDR2 FQNNGV, per germline. The CDR3 sequence is 11 residues long. The rearrangement joins TRBV11-2 to TRBJ2-1; D might be TRBD1 (6 bases). Source material: peripheral blood. The origin of this receptor is a man between 65 and 85 years old with acute or convalescent COVID-19. Here the CDR3 DNA reads TGTGCCAGCAGCTCAGGGGATGAGCAGTTCTTC. It yields the protein CASSSGDEQFF. The full variable domain, in which reference TRBV11-2 and TRBJ2-1 provide the parts outside the CDR3, is EAGVAQSPRYKIIEKRQSVAFWCNPISGHATLYWYQQILGQGPKLLIQFQNNGVVDDSQLPKDRFSAERLKGVDSTLKIQPAKLEDSAVYLCASSSGDEQFFGPGTRLTVL.